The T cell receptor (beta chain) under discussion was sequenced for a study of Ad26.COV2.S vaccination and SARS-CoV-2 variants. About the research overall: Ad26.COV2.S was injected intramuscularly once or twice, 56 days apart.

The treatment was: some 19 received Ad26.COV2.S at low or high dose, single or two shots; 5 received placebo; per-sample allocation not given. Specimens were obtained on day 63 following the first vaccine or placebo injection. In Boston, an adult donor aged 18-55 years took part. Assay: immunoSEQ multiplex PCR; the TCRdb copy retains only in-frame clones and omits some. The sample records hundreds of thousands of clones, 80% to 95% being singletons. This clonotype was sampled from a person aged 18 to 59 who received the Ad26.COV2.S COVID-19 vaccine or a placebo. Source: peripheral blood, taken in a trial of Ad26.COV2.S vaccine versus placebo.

For the CDR3, the DNA is TGCGCCAGCAGCCGGGACAGAAGCCGGGAGACCCAGTACTTC. Its protein is CASSRDRSRETQYF. The chain uses TRBV4-3 and TRBJ2-5, with 7 bases aligning to TRBD1. Germline V CDR1 and CDR2: LGHNA, YSLEER. CDR3 length equals 14 residues. Trimming removed 4 bases from V and 5 bases from J; junction bases left unmatched: 7.